The T cell receptor (beta chain) described here comes from a study of cytomegalovirus exposure and HLA in healthy donors. Looking at the study overall: Findings of an earlier analysis included 90 million to 120 million unique TCR beta sequences from 200 million or so T cells.

Study observations and caveats: HLA allele associations emerged for around 15,000 TCR beta sequences in a later analysis, at 0.05 false discovery rate. Researchers had no immune exposure information except CMV serostatus available.

Use of 60 Vbeta and 13 Jbeta primers characterized the PCR. TCRdb's copy holds only in-frame clones and misses some; the assay was immunoSEQ multiplex PCR. Among 200,000 to 250,000 clones, 70% to 90% were seen once, and the ten largest hold around 0.23%. Turning to this clone: The antigen remains undetermined.

The CDR3 totals 15 residues. Germline assignment: CDR1 SGHRS and CDR2 YFSETQ. J was trimmed by 0 bases and V by 3 bases; bases with no gene match: 5. The sequence derives from a girl aged 2-10 years in good health and CMV-seronegative. The genes are TRBV5-1 and TRBJ1-1; 7 bases map to TRBD1. The sample comprised PBMCs. The CDR3, as DNA: TGCGCCAGCAGCTCTTCCACAGGGGTGAACACTGAAGCTTTCTTT. This gives the protein CASSSSTGVNTEAFF.